These 26 T cell receptor beta chains originate from one sample sequenced in a study of shared clonotypes between healthy human individuals. Data came from immunoSEQ multiplex PCR; TCRdb stores just in-frame clones and leaves some out. The data contain roughly 2.5 million clones, about 92% of them singletons. Specimen: naive CD4+ T cells sorted from blood. Subset of the sample: CD45RA+ positively selected. All receptors derive from a man aged 18 to 35 in good health.

This clone was found a few times. The same CDR3 also results from other DNA sequences found in this sample. J is TRBJ1-2 and V is TRBV6-1; 7 bases fit TRBD1. CDR3 length: 12 amino acids. Germline values: CDR1 MNHNS, CDR2 SASEGT. V gave up 3 bases and J gave up 5 bases; unmatched junction bases: 0. Here the CDR3 reads CASSETGYGYTF. Here the CDR3 DNA reads TGTGCCAGCAGTGAGACAGGGTATGGCTACACCTTC.

The chain employs TRBV5-1 and TRBJ2-7; D may match TRBD1 or TRBD2 (5 bases each). The CDR3 length is 15 residues. Germline CDR1 SGHRS, CDR2 YFSETQ. Between the trimmed V and J ends, which lost 1 base and 5 bases, there was a span of 16 bases. CDR3 protein: CASSLWDPGTDEQYF. CDR3 nucleotides: TGCGCCAGCAGCTTGTGGGACCCCGGTACGGACGAGCAGTACTTC.

The V and J genes are TRBV5-8 and TRBJ2-7; no clear D gene. The CDR3 is 10 amino acids. Trimming removed 3 bases at V and 5 bases at J, with 3 bases between. Germline assignment: CDR1 SGHTS and CDR2 YDEGEE. The CDR3 nucleotides are TGTGCCAGCAGCTGGAACGAGCAGTACTTC. Its protein product is CASSWNEQYF.

The chain has TRBV23-1 and TRBJ2-2; the match to TRBD1 covers 7 bases. TRBV23-1 is classed as an ORF, of uncertain function. V lost 5 bases and J lost 5; bases outside the gene matches: 11. The CDR3 is made up of 16 amino acids. DNA of the CDR3: TGCGCCAGCAGTATTTGGGGACAGACTCGAACCGGGGAGCTGTTTTTT. Amino acids: CASSIWGQTRTGELFF.

The chain recombines TRBV6-5 with TRBJ2-7; D might be TRBD1 (5 bases). Per the germline V gene, CDR1 is MNHEY and CDR2 is SVGAGI. CDR3 size: 15 residues. Trimming left V 0 bases short and J 0 bases short, with 9 bases between. DNA of the CDR3: TGTGCCAGCAGTTACTCGTTAGACAGCTCCTACGAGCAGTACTTC. It codes for CASSYSLDSSYEQYF.

The chain recombines TRBV14 with TRBJ1-2; TRBD1 matches at 10 bases. The CDR3 covers 13 residues. From germline, CDR1 is SGHDN and CDR2 FVKESK. The junction had 3 bases not matched to a gene; V was cut back by 1 base and J by 10 bases. The CDR3 sequence is CASSQVGTGAYTF. For the CDR3, the DNA is TGTGCCAGCAGCCAAGTGGGGACAGGGGCCTACACCTTC.

This chain uses TRBV19 with TRBJ1-3; TRBD1 aligns across 10 bases. The ends lost 6 bases at V and 8 bases at J; junction bases unmatched: 4. The CDR3 length is 13 residues. Germline CDR1 LNHDA, CDR2 SQIVND (reference sequence). The CDR3 reads CASRGQGIYTIYF. The DNA of the CDR3 is TGTGCCAGTAGGGGACAGGGGATTTACACCATATATTTT. Looking up the rest from reference TRBV19 and TRBJ1-3 gives the full variable domain: DGGITQSPKYLFRKEGQNVTLSCEQNLNHDAMYWYRQDPGQGLRLIYYSQIVNDFQKGDIAEGYSVSREKKESFPLTVTSAQKNPTAFYLCASRGQGIYTIYFGEGSWLTVV.

The chain's CDR3 is CASSGQAAEQYF. CDR3 bases: TGTGCCAGCTCGGGGCAAGCAGCCGAGCAGTACTTC. The J gene is TRBJ2-7, the V gene TRBV2, with D tentatively TRBD1 or TRBD2 (5 bases each). The V end was cut by 8 bases, the J end by 6 bases, with 14 bases between. Germline V gives CDR1 SNHLY, CDR2 FYNNEI. The CDR3 has 12 residues.

The V gene is TRBV2, the J gene TRBJ1-5; D might be TRBD1 (6 bases). V was trimmed by 6 bases and J by 3 bases, leaving 12 bases between them. Germline loops: CDR1 SNHLY, CDR2 FYNNEI. The CDR3 contains 14 residues. The CDR3: CASSPQGLNQPQHF. The CDR3, as DNA: TGTGCCAGCAGCCCACAGGGTCTCAATCAGCCCCAGCATTTT.

This clone was counted once. The V call is TRBV18, the J call TRBJ2-5; no clear D gene. The CDR3 runs 14 residues. The germline V and J ends were trimmed by 4 bases and 4 bases, with 13 bases remaining between them. Germline-derived CDR1 and CDR2 are KGHSH and LQKENI. The CDR3 protein is CASSLFRTAETQYF. The CDR3 bases are TGTGCCAGCTCACTTTTTAGGACGGCAGAGACCCAGTACTTC.

CDR3 nucleotides: TGTGCCAGCAGCGAGACAGGCCTGAGCTCCTATAATTCACCCCTCCACTTT. Translated, it gives CASSETGLSSYNSPLHF. The genes are TRBV13 and TRBJ1-6; TRBD1 might be the D (6 bases). Germline V gene sequence: CDR1 PRHDT, CDR2 FYEKMQ (reference sequence). The length of the CDR3 is 17 residues. Trimming stripped 5 bases from V and 0 bases from J, with 14 bases between.

The rearrangement links TRBV20-1 to TRBJ1-1; D is uncertain. CDR3 size: 11 residues. CDR1 DFQATT and CDR2 SNEGSKA come from the germline V gene (reference sequence). The V and J ends lost 7 bases and 0 bases respectively, with 6 bases between them. CDR3 sequence reads: CSGLMNTEAFF. The DNA for the CDR3 is TGCAGTGGGCTCATGAACACTGAAGCTTTCTTT.

CDR3 in DNA: TGTGCCAGCAGCTTAGCGTACAGCACCGGGGAGCTGTTTTTT. Encoded protein: CASSLAYSTGELFF. The chain recombines TRBV7-2 with TRBJ2-2, with D hard to call. This CDR3 has 14 residues. The V end was cut by 0 bases, the J end by 4 bases, with 6 bases between. Germline V lookup: CDR1 SGHTA, CDR2 FQGNSA. Together with reference TRBV7-2 and TRBJ2-2, the CDR3 gives the full variable domain: GAGVSQSPSNKVTEKGKDVELRCDPISGHTALYWYRQSLGQGLEFLIYFQGNSAPDKSGLPSDRFSAERTGGSVSTLTIQRTQQEDSAVYLCASSLAYSTGELFFGEGSRLTVL.

Comments on this clone: The sample holds other DNA sequences that translate to the same CDR3. V is TRBV5-1 and J is TRBJ1-2, with D tentatively TRBD1 (5 bases). Germline values: CDR1 SGHRS, CDR2 YFSETQ. The CDR3 is 13 residues long. Trimming left V 4 bases short and J 4 bases short, with 11 bases between. The CDR3, as DNA: TGCGCCAGCAGCCTAGGGACGACCTATGGCTACACCTTC. Protein product: CASSLGTTYGYTF.

The chain recombines TRBV6-1 with TRBJ2-1; the match to TRBD1 covers 7 bases. This CDR3 has 15 amino acids. From germline, CDR1 is MNHNS and CDR2 SASEGT. The J segment lost 8 bases and the V segment lost 2 bases, leaving 9 bases of the junction unmatched. CDR3 region: CASSERDRVAHEQFF. The CDR3 DNA reads TGTGCCAGCAGTGAACGAGACAGGGTAGCCCATGAGCAGTTCTTC.

The chain combines TRBV4-1 with TRBJ2-3, with D possibly being TRBD2 (6 bases). The CDR3 is 14 amino acids. V gave up 3 bases and J gave up 1 base, with 8 bases separating them. The germline V gene encodes CDR1 MGHRA and CDR2 YSYEKL. DNA for the CDR3: TGCGCCAGCAGCCAGGCGGGACGCACAGATACGCAGTATTTT. Translated: CASSQAGRTDTQYF.

The J gene is TRBJ2-7, the V gene TRBV29-1, with 7 bases matching TRBD1. The CDR3 runs 14 residues. The V gene end was trimmed by 6 bases and the J gene end by 3 bases; junction bases not matched to a gene: 11. The germline V gene has CDR1 SQVTM and CDR2 ANQGSEA. The CDR3 DNA reads as TGCAGCGTGGCCTCCGGGACAGAGAACTACGAGCAGTACTTC. It is translated as CSVASGTENYEQYF.

The chain recombines TRBV5-4 with TRBJ2-7; tentatively, D is TRBD2 (6 bases). The V gene's germline CDR1 is SGHNT and CDR2 YYREEE (reference sequence). This CDR3 region has 14 residues. With 0 bases removed from V and 4 bases from J, the gap between germline ends came to 11 bases. The CDR3 sequence is CASSLDLAWYEQYF. The CDR3 bases are TGTGCCAGCAGCTTGGATCTAGCGTGGTACGAGCAGTACTTC.

The chain links TRBV27 to TRBJ1-4; TRBD1 might be the D (5 bases). The CDR3 sequence is 14 residues long. Germline assignment: CDR1 MNHEY and CDR2 SMNVEV (reference sequence). V gave up 5 bases and J gave up 12 bases, with 19 bases separating them. CDR3 amino acids: CASSPRDPGRELFF. Here the CDR3 DNA reads TGTGCCAGCAGTCCACGGGACCCCGGTCGAGAACTGTTTTTT.

This rearrangement joins TRBV19 to TRBJ2-2; 7 bases align to TRBD2. Germline V gene sequence: CDR1 LNHDA, CDR2 SQIVND (reference sequence). After removal of 10 bases from V and 3 bases from J, the junction contained 8 bases not matched to a gene. The CDR3 loop spans 14 amino acids. In DNA form, the CDR3 reads TGTGCCACCACGTCTAGCGGATACACCGGGGAGCTGTTTTTT. Protein sequence: CATTSSGYTGELFF.

This chain connects TRBV5-5 to TRBJ1-6; D is uncertain. Germline assignment: CDR1 SGHKS and CDR2 YYEKEE (reference sequence). The CDR3 loop spans 14 amino acids. V was pared by 6 bases and J by 9 bases, with 16 bases between. CDR3 protein: CASNPVGEFSPLHF. The CDR3 region has the DNA TGTGCCAGCAACCCGGTCGGGGAGTTTTCACCCCTCCACTTT.

The rearrangement uses TRBV19 and TRBJ1-4; no reliable D call. Germline lookup yields CDR1 LNHDA and CDR2 SQIVND (reference sequence). This CDR3 contains 15 residues. V was trimmed by 1 base and J by 2 bases, leaving 8 bases between them. Here the CDR3 DNA reads TGTGCCAGTAGTATAGGTCCGACGACTAATGAAAAACTGTTTTTT. As protein: CASSIGPTTNEKLFF.

The chain employs TRBV5-6 and TRBJ2-5, with 11 bases matching TRBD2. CDR3 length: 13 amino acids. CDR1 and CDR2 from the germline V gene are SGHDT and YYEEEE. Trimming took 7 bases from V and 5 from J; bases not matched to a gene: 4. CDR3 in DNA: TGTGCCAGCCGTCGACTAGCGGGGGAGACCCAGTACTTC. As protein: CASRRLAGETQYF.

This rearrangement joins TRBV27 to TRBJ2-1; TRBD2 might be the D (5 bases). This CDR3 contains 15 residues. Germline CDR1 reads MNHEY; CDR2 reads SMNVEV (reference sequence). Trimming took 2 bases from V and 1 from J, leaving 9 bases between them. The CDR3 DNA sequence: TGTGCCAGCAGTTTAACGGGGTTTTCCTACAATGAGCAGTTCTTC. Translated: CASSLTGFSYNEQFF.

This clone has a single count. The chain joins TRBV19 to TRBJ2-5; D is unresolved. CDR1 and CDR2 from the germline V gene are LNHDA and SQIVND (reference sequence). V was clipped by 5 bases and J by 0 bases, with 10 bases between them. CDR3 length: 14 residues. The chain's CDR3 is CASSLRPDQETQYF. The CDR3 DNA sequence: TGTGCCAGTAGTCTCAGACCAGACCAAGAGACCCAGTACTTC. The whole variable domain, remainder taken from reference TRBV19 and TRBJ2-5, is DGGITQSPKYLFRKEGQNVTLSCEQNLNHDAMYWYRQDPGQGLRLIYYSQIVNDFQKGDIAEGYSVSREKKESFPLTVTSAQKNPTAFYLCASSLRPDQETQYFGPGTRLLVL.

The chain uses TRBV6-6 and TRBJ2-4, with D perhaps TRBD1 (6 bases). The germline V and J ends were trimmed by 0 bases and 8 bases, with 17 bases remaining between them. The CDR3 has 16 residues. The germline V gene encodes CDR1 MNHNY and CDR2 SVGAGI (reference sequence). CDR3: CASSYSGQGPRDIQYF. CDR3 coding DNA: TGTGCCAGCAGTTACTCAGGGCAGGGGCCCCGTGACATTCAGTACTTC.